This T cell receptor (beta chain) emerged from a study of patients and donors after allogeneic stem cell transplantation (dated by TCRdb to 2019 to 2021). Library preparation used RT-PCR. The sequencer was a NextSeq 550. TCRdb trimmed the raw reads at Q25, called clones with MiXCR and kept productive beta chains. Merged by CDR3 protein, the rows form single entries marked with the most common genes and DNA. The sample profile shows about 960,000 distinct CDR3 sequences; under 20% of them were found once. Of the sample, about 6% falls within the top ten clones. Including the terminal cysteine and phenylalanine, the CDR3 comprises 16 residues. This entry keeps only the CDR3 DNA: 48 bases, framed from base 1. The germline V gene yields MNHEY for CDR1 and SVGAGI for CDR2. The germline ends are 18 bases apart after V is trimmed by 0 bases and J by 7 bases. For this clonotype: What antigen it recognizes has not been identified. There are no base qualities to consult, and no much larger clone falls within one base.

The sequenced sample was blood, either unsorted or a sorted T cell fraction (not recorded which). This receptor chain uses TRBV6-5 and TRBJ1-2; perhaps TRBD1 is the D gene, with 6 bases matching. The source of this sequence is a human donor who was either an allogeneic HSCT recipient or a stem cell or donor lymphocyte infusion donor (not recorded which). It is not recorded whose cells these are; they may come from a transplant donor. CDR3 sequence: CASSYSMGGPPGGYTF. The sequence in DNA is TGTGCCAGCAGTTACTCGATGGGGGGGCCCCCCGGTGGCTACACCTTC.